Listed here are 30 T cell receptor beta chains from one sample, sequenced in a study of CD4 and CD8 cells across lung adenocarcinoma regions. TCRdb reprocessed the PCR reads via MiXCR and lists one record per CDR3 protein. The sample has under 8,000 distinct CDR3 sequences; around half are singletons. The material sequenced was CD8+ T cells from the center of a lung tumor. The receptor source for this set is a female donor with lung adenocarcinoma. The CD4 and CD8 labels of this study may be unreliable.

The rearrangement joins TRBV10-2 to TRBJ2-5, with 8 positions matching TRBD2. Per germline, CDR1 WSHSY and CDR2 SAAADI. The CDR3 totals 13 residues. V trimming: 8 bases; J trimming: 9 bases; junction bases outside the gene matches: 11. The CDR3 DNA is TGCGCCAGCTGTCTAGCGGGTCCGGCGTCCCAGTACTTC. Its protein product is CASCLAGPASQYF.

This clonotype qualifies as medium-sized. DNA for the CDR3: TGTGCCAGCAGCCCGGGAGCAGATACGCAGTATTTT. Translated, it gives CASSPGADTQYF. The rearrangement uses TRBV7-2 and TRBJ2-3; D is perhaps TRBD2 (6 bases). Germline CDR1 reads SGHTA; CDR2 reads FQGNSA. The CDR3 loop spans 12 amino acids. With 5 bases removed from V and 4 bases from J, the gap between germline ends came to 7 bases.

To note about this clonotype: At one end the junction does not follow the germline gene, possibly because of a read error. Here the CDR3 reads CASSQTGTSETGEQFF. The CDR3 coding sequence is TGTGCCAGCAGCCAGACCGGGACTAGCGAGACCGGGGAGCAGTTCTTT. The V and J genes are TRBV7-3 and TRBJ2-2; TRBD2 matches 10 bases. CDR1 and CDR2 (germline): SGHTA, FQGTGA. The CDR3 is 16 amino acids. The complete variable domain, with remaining parts taken from reference TRBV7-3 and TRBJ2-2, reads GAGVSQTPSNKVTEKGKYVELRCDPISGHTALYWYRQSLGQGPEFLIYFQGTGAADDSGLPNDRFFAVRPEGSVSTLKIQRTERGDSAVYLCASSQTGTSETGEQFFGEGSRLTVL.

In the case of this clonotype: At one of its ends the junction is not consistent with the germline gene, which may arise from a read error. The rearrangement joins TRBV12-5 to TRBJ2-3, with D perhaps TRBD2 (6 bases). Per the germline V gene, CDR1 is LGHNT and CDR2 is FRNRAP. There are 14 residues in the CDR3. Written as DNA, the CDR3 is TGTGCCAGTGGCCCGACGGGGGAGACAAGTGAGCAGTTATTC. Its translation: CASGPTGETSEQLF.

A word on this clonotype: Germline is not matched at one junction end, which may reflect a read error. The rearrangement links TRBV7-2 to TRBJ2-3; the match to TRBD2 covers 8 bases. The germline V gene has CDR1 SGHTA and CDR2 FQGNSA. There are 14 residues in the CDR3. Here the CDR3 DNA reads TGTGCGGGCAGCGGGGGACGAGAGGTAGATACGCAGTATTTC. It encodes CAGSGGREVDTQYF.

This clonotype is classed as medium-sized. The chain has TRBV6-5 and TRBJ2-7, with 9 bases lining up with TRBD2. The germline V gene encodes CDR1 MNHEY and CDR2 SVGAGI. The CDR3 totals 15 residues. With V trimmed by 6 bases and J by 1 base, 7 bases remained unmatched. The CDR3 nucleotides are TGTGCCAGCAGAACCCTTAGCGGGGGTTCCTACGAGCAGTACTTC. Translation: CASRTLSGGSYEQYF.

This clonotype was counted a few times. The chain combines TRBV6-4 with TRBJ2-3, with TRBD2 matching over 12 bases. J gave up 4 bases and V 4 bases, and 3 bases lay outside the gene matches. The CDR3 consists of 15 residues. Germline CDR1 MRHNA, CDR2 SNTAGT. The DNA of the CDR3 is TGTGCCAGCAGTGGGACTAGCGGGACCCCAGATACGCAGTATTTT. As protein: CASSGTSGTPDTQYF.

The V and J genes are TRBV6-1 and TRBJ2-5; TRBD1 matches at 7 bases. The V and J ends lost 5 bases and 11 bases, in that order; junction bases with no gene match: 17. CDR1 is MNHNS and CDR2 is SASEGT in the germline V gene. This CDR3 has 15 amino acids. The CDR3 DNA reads TGTGCCAGCAGTAGGGGAACAGGGGCATGCAATGCGCAGTACTTC. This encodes CASSRGTGACNAQYF.

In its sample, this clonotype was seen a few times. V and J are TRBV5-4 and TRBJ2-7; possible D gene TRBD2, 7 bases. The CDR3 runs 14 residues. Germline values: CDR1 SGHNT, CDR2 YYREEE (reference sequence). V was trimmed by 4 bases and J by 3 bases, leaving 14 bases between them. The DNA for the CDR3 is TGTGCCAGCAGCAACCAGGGGACTAACTACGAGCAGTACTTC. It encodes CASSNQGTNYEQYF.

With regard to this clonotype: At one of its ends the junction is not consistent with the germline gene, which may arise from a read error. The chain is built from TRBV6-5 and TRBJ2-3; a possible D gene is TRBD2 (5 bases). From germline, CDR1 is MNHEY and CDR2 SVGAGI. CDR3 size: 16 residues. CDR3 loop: CASSYSGGRAKDMQYF. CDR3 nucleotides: TGTGCCAGCAGTTACTCGGGCGGGCGTGCCAAAGACATGCAGTATTTC.

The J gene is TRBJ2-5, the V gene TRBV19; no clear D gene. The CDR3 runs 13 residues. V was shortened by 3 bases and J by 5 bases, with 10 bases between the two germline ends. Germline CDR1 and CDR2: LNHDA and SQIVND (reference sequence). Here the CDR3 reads CASSIGFRETQYF. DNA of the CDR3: TGTGCCAGTAGTATCGGGTTTAGGGAGACCCAGTACTTC. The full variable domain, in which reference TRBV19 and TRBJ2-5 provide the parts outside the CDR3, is DGGITQSPKYLFRKEGQNVTLSCEQNLNHDAMYWYRQDPGQGLRLIYYSQIVNDFQKGDIAEGYSVSREKKESFPLTVTSAQKNPTAFYLCASSIGFRETQYFGPGTRLLVL.

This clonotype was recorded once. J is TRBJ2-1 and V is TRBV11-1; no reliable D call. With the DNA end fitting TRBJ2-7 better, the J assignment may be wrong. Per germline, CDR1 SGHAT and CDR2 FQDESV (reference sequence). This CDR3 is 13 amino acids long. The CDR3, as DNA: TGTGCCAGCAGCTTTCTAGAGACCTACGAGCAGTACTTC. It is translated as CASSFLETYEQYF.

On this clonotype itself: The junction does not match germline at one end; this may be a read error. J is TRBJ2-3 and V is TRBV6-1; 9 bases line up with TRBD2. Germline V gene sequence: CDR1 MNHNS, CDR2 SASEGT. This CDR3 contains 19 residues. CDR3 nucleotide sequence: TGTGCCAGCAGTGAAGCGGTGGGTAGCGGGGGCCTTCCCCCAGAGACGCAGTATTTC. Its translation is CASSEAVGSGGLPPETQYF.

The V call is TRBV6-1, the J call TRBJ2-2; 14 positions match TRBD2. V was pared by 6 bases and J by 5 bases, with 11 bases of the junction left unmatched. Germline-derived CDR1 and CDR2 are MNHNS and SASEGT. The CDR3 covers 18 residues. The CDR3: CASRFGTSGSQATGELFF. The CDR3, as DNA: TGTGCCAGCAGATTCGGGACTAGCGGGAGTCAGGCGACCGGGGAGCTGTTTTTT.

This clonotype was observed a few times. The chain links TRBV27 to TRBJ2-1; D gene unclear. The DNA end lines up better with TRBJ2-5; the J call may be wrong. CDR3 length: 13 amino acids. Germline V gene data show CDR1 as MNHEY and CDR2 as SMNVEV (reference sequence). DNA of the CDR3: TGTGCCAGCAGTTTAGTACCATGGGAGACCCAGTACTTC. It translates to CASSLVPWETQYF.

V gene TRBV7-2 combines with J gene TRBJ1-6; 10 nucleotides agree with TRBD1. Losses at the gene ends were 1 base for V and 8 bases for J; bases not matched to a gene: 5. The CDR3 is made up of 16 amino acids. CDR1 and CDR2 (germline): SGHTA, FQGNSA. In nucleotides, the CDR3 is TGTGCCAGCAGCTTAGGGGGGGGACAGGGGTATTCACCCCTCCACTTT. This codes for CASSLGGGQGYSPLHF.

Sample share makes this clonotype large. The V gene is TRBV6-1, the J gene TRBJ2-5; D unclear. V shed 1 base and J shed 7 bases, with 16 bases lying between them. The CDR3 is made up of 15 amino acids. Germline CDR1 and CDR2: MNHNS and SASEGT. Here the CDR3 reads CASSEGSRLGVTQYF. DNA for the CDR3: TGTGCCAGCAGTGAAGGCTCGCGACTCGGAGTGACCCAGTACTTC.

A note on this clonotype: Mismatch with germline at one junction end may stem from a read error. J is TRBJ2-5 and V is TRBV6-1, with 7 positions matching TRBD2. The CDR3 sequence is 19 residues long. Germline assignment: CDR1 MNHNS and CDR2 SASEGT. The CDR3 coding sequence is TGTGCCAGCAGGTCCGCCCCGGTCGGCGGGAGCGGTGGCAAAGAGACGCAGTACTTC. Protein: CASRSAPVGGSGGKETQYF.

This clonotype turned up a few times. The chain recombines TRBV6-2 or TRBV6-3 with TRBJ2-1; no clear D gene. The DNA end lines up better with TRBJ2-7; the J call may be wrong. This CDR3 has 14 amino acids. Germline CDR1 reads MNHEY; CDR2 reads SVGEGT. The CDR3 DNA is TGTGCCAGCACGTGGCAAGGACGGACCTACGAGCAGTACTTC. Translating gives CASTWQGRTYEQYF.

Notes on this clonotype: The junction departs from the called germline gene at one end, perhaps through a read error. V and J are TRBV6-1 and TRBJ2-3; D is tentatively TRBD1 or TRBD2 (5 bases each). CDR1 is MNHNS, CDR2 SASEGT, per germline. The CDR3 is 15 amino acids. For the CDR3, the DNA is TGTGGCAGCTCCTATTGTGGGGACGGCACAGACACGCAGTATTTC. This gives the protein CGSSYCGDGTDTQYF.

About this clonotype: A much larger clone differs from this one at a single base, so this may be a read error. CDR3 sequence: CASSAIANMGYEQFF. The CDR3 nucleotides are TGTGCCAGCAGTGCGATCGCCAACATGGGATACGAGCAGTTCTTC. The chain combines TRBV6-1 with TRBJ2-1; D not certain. Trimming pared 4 bases from V and 10 bases from J, leaving 20 bases between. Germline CDR1 is MNHNS and CDR2 is SASEGT. CDR3 length: 15 amino acids.

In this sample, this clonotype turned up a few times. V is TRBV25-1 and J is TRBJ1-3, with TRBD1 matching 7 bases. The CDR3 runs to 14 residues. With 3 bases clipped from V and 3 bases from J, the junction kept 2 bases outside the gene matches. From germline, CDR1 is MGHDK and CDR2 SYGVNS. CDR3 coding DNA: TGTGCCAGCAGTGACCCAGGGGGTGGAAACACCATATATTTT. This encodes CASSDPGGGNTIYF. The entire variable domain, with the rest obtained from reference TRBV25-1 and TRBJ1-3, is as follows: EADIYQTPRYLVIGTGKKITLECSQTMGHDKMYWYQQDPGMELHLIHYSYGVNSTEKGDLSSESTVSRIRTEHFPLTLESARPSHTSQYLCASSDPGGGNTIYFGEGSWLTVV.

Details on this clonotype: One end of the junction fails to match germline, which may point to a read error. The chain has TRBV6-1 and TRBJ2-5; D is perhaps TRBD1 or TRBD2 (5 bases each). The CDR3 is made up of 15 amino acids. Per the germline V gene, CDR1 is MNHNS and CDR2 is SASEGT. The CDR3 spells CASSYFGDDKDTQYF. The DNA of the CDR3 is TGTGCCAGCTCCTATTTTGGGGACGACAAAGATACCCAGTACTTC.

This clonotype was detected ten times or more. The CDR3 here is CASSEGSGANVLTF. The DNA for the CDR3 is TGTGCCAGCAGTGAAGGCTCTGGGGCCAACGTCCTGACTTTC. This sequence joins TRBV6-4 and TRBJ2-6; D uncertain. In germline, CDR1 is MRHNA, CDR2 SNTAGT. V was pared by 3 bases and J by 0 bases, with 3 bases between. The CDR3 consists of 14 residues.

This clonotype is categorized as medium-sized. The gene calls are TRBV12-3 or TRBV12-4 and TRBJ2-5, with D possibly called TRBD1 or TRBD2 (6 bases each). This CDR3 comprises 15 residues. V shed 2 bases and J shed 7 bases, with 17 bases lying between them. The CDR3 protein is CASSLRQRGVGTQYF. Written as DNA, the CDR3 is TGTGCCAGCAGTTTACGCCAGAGGGGGGTGGGGACCCAGTACTTC.

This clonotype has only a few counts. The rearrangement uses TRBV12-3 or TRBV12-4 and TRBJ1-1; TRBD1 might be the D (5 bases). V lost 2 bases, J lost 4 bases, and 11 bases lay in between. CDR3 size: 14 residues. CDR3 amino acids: CASSLKGGVTEAFF. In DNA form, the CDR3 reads TGTGCCAGCAGTTTAAAGGGAGGGGTCACTGAAGCTTTCTTT.

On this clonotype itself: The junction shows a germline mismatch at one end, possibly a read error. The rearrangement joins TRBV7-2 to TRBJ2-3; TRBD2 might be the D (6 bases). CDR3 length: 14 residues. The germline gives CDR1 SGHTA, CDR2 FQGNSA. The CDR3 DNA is TGTGCCAGCACCGGGGGAGGTAACCCAGAGACGCAGTATTTT. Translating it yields CASTGGGNPETQYF.

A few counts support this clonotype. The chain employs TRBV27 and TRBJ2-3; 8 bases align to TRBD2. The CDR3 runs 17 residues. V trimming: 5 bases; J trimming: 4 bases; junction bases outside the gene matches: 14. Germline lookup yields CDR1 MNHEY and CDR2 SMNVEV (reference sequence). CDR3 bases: TGTGCCAGCAGTCCATACTCAGCGGGAGTTTCCCCAGATACGCAGTATTTT. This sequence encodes CASSPYSAGVSPDTQYF.

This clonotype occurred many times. CDR3 sequence reads: CASSAGGGARENIQYF. In nucleotides, the CDR3 is TGTGCCAGCAGCGCGGGGGGAGGGGCGAGGGAAAACATTCAGTACTTC. The chain couples TRBV5-4 to TRBJ2-4; 8 bases line up with TRBD2. J was trimmed by 5 bases and V by 4 bases; bases with no gene match: 11. Per germline, CDR1 SGHNT and CDR2 YYREEE (reference sequence). The CDR3 covers 16 residues. The whole variable domain, remainder taken from reference TRBV5-4 and TRBJ2-4, is ETGVTQSPTHLIKTRGQQVTLRCSSQSGHNTVSWYQQALGQGPQFIFQYYREEENGRGNFPPRFSGLQFPNYSSELNVNALELDDSALYLCASSAGGGARENIQYFGAGTRLSVL.

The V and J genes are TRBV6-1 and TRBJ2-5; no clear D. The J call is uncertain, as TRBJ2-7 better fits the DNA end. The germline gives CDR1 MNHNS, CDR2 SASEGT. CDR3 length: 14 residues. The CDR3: CASSPAATSYEQYF. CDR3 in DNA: TGTGCCAGCAGCCCCGCAGCGACCTCCTACGAGCAGTACTTC.